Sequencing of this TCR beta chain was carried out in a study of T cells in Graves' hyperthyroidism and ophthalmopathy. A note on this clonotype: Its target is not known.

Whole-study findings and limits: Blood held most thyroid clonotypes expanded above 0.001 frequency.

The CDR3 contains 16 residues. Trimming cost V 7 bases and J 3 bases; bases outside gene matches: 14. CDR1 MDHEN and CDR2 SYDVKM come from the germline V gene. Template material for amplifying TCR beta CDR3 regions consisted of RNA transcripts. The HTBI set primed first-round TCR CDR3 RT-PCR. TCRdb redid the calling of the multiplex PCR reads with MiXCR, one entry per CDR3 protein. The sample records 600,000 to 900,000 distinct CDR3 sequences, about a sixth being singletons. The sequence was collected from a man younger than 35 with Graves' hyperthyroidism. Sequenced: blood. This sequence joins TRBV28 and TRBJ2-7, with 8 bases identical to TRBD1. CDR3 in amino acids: CASTPPGAGGFYEQYF. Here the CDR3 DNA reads TGTGCCAGCACCCCTCCAGGGGCAGGGGGCTTCTACGAGCAGTACTTC. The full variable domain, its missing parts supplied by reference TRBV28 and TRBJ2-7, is DVKVTQSSRYLVKRTGEKVFLECVQDMDHENMFWYRQDPGLGLRLIYFSYDVKMKEKGDIPEGYSVSREKKERFSLILESASTNQTSMYLCASTPPGAGGFYEQYFGPGTRLTVT.